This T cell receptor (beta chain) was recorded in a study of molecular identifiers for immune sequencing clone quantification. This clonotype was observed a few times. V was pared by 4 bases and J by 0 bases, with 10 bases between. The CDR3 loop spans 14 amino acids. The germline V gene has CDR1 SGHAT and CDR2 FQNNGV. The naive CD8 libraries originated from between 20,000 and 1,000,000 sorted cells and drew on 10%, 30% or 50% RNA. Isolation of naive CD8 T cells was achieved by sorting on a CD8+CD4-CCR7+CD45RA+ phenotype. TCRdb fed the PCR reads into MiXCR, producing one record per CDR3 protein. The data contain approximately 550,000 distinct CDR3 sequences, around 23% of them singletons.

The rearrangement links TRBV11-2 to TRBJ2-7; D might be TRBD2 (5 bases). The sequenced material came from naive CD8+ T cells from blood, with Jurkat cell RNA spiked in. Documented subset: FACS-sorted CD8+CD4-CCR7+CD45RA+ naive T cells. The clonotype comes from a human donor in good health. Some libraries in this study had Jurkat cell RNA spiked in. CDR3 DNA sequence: TGTGCCAGCAGCTCAGCCCGGGGCTCCTACGAGCAGTACTTC. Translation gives CASSSARGSYEQYF. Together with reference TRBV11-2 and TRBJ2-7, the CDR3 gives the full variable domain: EAGVAQSPRYKIIEKRQSVAFWCNPISGHATLYWYQQILGQGPKLLIQFQNNGVVDDSQLPKDRFSAERLKGVDSTLKIQPAKLEDSAVYLCASSSARGSYEQYFGPGTRLTVT.